This T cell receptor (beta chain) is from a study of identical twins. V lost 4 bases and J 2 bases, leaving 17 bases between the germline ends. CDR1 is SQVTM and CDR2 is ANQGSEA in the germline V gene. The CDR3 consists of 15 residues. This clonotype was counted only a few times. TCRdb re-called the 5' RACE reads with MiXCR, one entry per CDR3 protein. The table has about 790,000 distinct CDR3 sequences, 18% seen once. This sample also appeared in a second study, on T cells expressing NK-cell markers.

The sequence came from a woman aged 18-29 years in good health. The sequencing input was PBMCs. The genes are TRBV29-1 and TRBJ1-1; a weak D match, TRBD1 (5 bases). Here the CDR3 DNA reads TGCAGCGTTGTGTCCGACCGGGACGGAAACACTGAAGCTTTCTTT. It codes for CSVVSDRDGNTEAFF.